A selection of T cell receptor beta chains follows, all from one sample in a study of Tregs in tolerant kidney transplant recipients. Some clones are missing from TCRdb's copy, which holds only in-frame ones; the method was immunoSEQ multiplex PCR. The table has some 66,000 clones, 80% to 95% seen once. The sequencing used CD8+ T cells from blood, collected before the transplant. All receptors come from a human donor who received a combined kidney and bone marrow transplant. CDR3s include the opening cysteine and the closing phenylalanine or tryptophan. D genes are given only for firm matches. Size tells how often a clone was seen (once, few, many) or the class of an expanded clone, and some rows leave it out.

clone_size	j_call	cdr3_length	d_call	v_call	cdr3_aa	cdr3_nt
.	TRBJ1-1	12	.	TRBV2	CASIFQGLEAFF	TGTGCCAGCATATTTCAGGGCCTTGAAGCTTTCTTT
.	TRBJ2-1	12	.	TRBV7-6	CASSSRVNEQFF	TGTGCCAGCTCCTCCCGGGTAAATGAGCAGTTCTTC
.	TRBJ1-3	16	.	TRBV6-6	CASRSSTSEEGNTIYF	TGTGCCAGCAGATCCTCTACGTCTGAAGAAGGAAACACCATATATTTT
.	TRBJ2-7	13	.	TRBV19	CASSQTGGYEQYF	TGTGCCAGTAGCCAGACCGGAGGCTACGAGCAGTACTTC
.	TRBJ1-2	12	.	TRBV6-5	CASRQGIVGYTF	TGTGCCAGCAGACAGGGAATCGTAGGCTACACCTTC
.	TRBJ1-1	15	TRBD1	TRBV7-9	CASSDIGQGNTEAFF	TGTGCCAGCAGCGACATTGGACAGGGAAACACTGAAGCTTTCTTT
.	TRBJ1-1	11	.	TRBV27	CASIRGTEAFF	TGTGCCAGCATAAGGGGCACTGAAGCTTTCTTT
.	TRBJ2-6	20	.	TRBV27	CASSLSNGGWGSSGANVLTF	TGTGCCAGCAGTTTATCAAATGGGGGCTGGGGTTCCTCTGGGGCCAACGTCCTGACTTTC
.	TRBJ2-3	15	TRBD2	TRBV27	CASSLLAGGPDTQYF	TGTGCCAGCAGTTTACTAGCGGGGGGGCCAGATACGCAGTATTTT
.	TRBJ2-6	17	TRBD1	TRBV27	CASRETGKVTGANVLTF	TGTGCCAGCAGGGAGACAGGGAAAGTAACTGGGGCCAACGTCCTGACTTTC
.	TRBJ2-7	13	.	TRBV5-6	CASSLGGSNEQYF	TGTGCCAGCAGCTTGGGTGGTAGCAACGAGCAGTACTTC
.	TRBJ2-7	13	.	TRBV5-1	CASSPRRDYEQYF	TGCGCCAGCAGCCCCCGCCGCGACTACGAGCAGTACTTC
.	TRBJ2-7	13	TRBD1	TRBV7-9	CASSITGAYEQYF	TGTGCCAGCAGCATAACAGGGGCTTACGAGCAGTACTTC
.	TRBJ1-6	15	TRBD1	TRBV5-1	CASSLGETGMTPLHF	TGCGCCAGCAGCTTGGGGGAGACAGGGATGACCCCCCTCCACTTT
few	TRBJ1-2	14	.	TRBV13	CASSLGRQFYGYTF	TGTGCCAGCAGCTTAGGGCGACAGTTCTATGGCTACACCTTC
.	TRBJ2-4	15	TRBD1	TRBV11-2	CASSTGQGAGDIQYF	TGTGCCAGCAGCACCGGACAGGGGGCGGGAGACATTCAGTACTTC
.	TRBJ1-1	13	.	TRBV5-6	CASSLGTETEAFF	TGTGCCAGCAGCTTGGGGACAGAGACTGAAGCTTTCTTT
.	TRBJ2-1	15	TRBD2	TRBV9	CASSEAGASYNEQFF	TGTGCCAGCAGCGAGGCGGGAGCCTCCTACAATGAGCAGTTCTTC
.	TRBJ2-7	11	.	TRBV5-6	CASSLAGEQYF	TGTGCCAGCAGCTTGGCCGGCGAGCAGTACTTC
.	TRBJ2-5	14	TRBD1	TRBV12-5	CASVRTGSQETQYF	TGTGCTAGTGTCCGGACAGGAAGCCAAGAGACCCAGTACTTC
.	TRBJ1-1	16	.	TRBV5-1	CASSFVLTGENTEAFF	TGCGCCAGCAGCTTTGTATTAACCGGGGAGAACACTGAAGCTTTCTTT
.	TRBJ1-5	15	.	TRBV7-2	CASSPGLSTSQPQHF	TGTGCCAGCAGCCCGGGACTCAGCACCAGTCAGCCCCAGCATTTT